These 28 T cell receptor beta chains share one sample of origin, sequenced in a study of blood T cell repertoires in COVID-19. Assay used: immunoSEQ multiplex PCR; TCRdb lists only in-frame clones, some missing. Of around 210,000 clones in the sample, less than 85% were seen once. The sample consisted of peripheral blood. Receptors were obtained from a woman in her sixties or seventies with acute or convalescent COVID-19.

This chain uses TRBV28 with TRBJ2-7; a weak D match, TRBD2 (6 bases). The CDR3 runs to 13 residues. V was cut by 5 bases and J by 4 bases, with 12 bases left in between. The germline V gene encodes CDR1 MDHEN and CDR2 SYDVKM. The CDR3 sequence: CASSPGTPYEQYF. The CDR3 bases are TGTGCCAGCAGTCCCGGGACTCCTTACGAGCAGTACTTC.

CDR3 in amino acids: CASSGQSPYEQYF. The DNA of the CDR3 is TGTGCCAGTAGTGGACAGTCCCCCTACGAGCAGTACTTC. The chain has TRBV19 and TRBJ2-7, with TRBD1 as a possible D gene (6 bases). The germline gives CDR1 LNHDA, CDR2 SQIVND (reference sequence). Deletions cut 5 bases from V and 2 bases from J, with 10 bases between. The CDR3 runs to 13 residues.

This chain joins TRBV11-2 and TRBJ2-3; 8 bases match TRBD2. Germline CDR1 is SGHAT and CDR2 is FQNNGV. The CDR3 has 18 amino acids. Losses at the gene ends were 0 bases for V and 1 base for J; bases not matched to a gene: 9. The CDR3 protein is CASSLEAGEGFGTDTQYF. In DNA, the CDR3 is TGTGCCAGCAGCTTAGAAGCGGGAGAGGGTTTTGGCACAGATACGCAGTATTTT.

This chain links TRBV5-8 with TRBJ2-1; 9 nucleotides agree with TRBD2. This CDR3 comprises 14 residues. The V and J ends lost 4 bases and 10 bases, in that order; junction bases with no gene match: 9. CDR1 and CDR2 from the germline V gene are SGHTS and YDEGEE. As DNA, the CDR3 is TGTGCCAGCAGCATTGGACTAGCGTTGAGGGAGCAGTTCTTC. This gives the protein CASSIGLALREQFF.

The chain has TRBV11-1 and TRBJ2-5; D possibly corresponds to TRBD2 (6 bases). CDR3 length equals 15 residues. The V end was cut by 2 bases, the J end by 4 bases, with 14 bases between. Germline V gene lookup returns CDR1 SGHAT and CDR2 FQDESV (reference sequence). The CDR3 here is CASSLIAAGGETQYF. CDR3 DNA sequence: TGTGCCAGCAGCTTAATAGCAGCGGGTGGAGAGACCCAGTACTTC.

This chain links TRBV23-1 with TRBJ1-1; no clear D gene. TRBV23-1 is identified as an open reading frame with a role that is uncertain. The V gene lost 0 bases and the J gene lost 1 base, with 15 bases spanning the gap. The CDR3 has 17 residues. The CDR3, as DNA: TGCGCCAGCAGTCAATCGCTTTGCGAACAGCAGAACACTGAAGCTTTCTTT. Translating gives CASSQSLCEQQNTEAFF.

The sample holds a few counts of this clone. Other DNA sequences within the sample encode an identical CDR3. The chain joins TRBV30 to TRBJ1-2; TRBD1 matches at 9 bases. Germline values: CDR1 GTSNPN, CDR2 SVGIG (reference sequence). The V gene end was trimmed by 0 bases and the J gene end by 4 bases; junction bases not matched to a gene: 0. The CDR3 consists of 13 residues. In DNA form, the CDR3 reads TGTGCCTGGAGTGTACAGGGGGCCTATGGCTACACCTTC. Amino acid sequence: CAWSVQGAYGYTF.

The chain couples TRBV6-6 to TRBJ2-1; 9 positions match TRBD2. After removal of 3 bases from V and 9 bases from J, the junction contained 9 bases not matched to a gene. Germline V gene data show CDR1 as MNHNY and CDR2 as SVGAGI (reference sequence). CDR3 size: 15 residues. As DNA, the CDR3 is TGTGCCAGCAGTTATTTAGCGGGAGTCCCTGGTGAGCAGTTCTTC. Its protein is CASSYLAGVPGEQFF.

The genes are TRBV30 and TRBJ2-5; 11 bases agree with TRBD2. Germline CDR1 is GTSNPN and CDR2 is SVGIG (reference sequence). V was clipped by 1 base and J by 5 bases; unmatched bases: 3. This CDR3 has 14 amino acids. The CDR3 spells CAWSGSGRGETQYF. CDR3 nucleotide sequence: TGTGCCTGGAGTGGTAGCGGGAGGGGGGAGACCCAGTACTTC.

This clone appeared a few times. CDR3 sequence reads: CASSVALAGYGYTF. As DNA, the CDR3 is TGTGCCAGCAGCGTAGCTTTAGCGGGCTATGGCTACACCTTC. The chain has TRBV9 and TRBJ1-2, with no clear D. The CDR3 totals 14 residues. Between the trimmed V and J ends, which lost 0 bases and 4 bases, there was a span of 10 bases. CDR1 SGDLS and CDR2 YYNGEE come from the germline V gene.

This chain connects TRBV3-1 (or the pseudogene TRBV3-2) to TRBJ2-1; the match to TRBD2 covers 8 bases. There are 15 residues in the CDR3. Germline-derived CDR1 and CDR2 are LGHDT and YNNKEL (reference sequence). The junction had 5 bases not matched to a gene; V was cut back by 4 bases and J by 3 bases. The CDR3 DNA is TGTGCCAGCAGCCCCAAGCGGGGGAACTACAATGAGCAGTTCTTC. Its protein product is CASSPKRGNYNEQFF.

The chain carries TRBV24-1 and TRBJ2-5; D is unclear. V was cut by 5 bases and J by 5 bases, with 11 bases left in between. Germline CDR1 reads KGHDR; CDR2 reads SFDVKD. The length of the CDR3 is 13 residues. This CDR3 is CATSVGSRETQYF. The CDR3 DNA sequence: TGTGCCACCAGTGTCGGTAGTCGTGAGACCCAGTACTTC.

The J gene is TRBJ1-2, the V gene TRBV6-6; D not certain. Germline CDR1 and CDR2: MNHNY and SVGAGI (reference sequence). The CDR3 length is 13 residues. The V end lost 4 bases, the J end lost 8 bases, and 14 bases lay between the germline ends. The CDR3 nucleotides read TGTGCCAGCAGTTCCCCCGATGGGCAAGGCTACACCTTC. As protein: CASSSPDGQGYTF.

This CDR3 reads CASTAGDADTEAFF. CDR3 coding DNA: TGTGCCAGCACAGCAGGGGATGCGGACACTGAAGCTTTCTTT. V gene TRBV18 combines with J gene TRBJ1-1; D is possibly TRBD1 (6 bases). Looked up from germline, CDR1 is KGHSH and CDR2 is LQKENI. Trimming stripped 8 bases from V and 3 bases from J, with 16 bases between. CDR3 length: 14 residues.

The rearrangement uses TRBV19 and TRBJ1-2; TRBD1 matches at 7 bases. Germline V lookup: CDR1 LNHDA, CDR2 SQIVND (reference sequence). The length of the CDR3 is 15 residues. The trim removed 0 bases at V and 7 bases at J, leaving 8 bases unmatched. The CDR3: CASSIDPQGDFGYTF. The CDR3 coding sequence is TGTGCCAGTAGTATAGATCCTCAGGGGGATTTTGGCTACACCTTC. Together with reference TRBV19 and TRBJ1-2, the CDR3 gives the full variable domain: DGGITQSPKYLFRKEGQNVTLSCEQNLNHDAMYWYRQDPGQGLRLIYYSQIVNDFQKGDIAEGYSVSREKKESFPLTVTSAQKNPTAFYLCASSIDPQGDFGYTFGSGTRLTVV.

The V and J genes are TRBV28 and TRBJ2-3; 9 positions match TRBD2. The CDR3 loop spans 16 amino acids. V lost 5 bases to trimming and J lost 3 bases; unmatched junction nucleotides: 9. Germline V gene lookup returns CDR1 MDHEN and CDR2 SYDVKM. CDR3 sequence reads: CASSAWAGGGTDTQYF. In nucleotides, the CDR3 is TGTGCCAGCAGTGCATGGGCGGGAGGGGGAACAGATACGCAGTATTTT.

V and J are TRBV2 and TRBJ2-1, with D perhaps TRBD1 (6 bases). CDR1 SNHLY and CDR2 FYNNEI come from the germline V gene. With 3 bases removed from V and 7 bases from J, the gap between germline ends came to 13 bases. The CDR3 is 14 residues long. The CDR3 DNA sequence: TGTGCCAGCAGTGATCGAGGGGGTGGGAATGAGCAGTTCTTC. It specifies CASSDRGGGNEQFF.

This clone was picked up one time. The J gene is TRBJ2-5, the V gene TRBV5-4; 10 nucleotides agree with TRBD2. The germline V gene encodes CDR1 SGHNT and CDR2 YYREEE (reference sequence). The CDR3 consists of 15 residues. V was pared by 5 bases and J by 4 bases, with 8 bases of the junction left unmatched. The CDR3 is CASRMSGRAVETQYF. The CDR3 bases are TGTGCCAGCAGGATGAGCGGGAGGGCCGTAGAGACCCAGTACTTC.

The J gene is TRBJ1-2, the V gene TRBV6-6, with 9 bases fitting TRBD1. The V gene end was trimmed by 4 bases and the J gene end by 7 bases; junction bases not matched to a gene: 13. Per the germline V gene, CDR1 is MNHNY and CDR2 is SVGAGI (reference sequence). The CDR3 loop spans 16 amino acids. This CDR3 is CASSSTGGYDLGGYTF. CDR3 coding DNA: TGTGCCAGCAGTTCAACAGGGGGCTACGACTTGGGTGGCTACACCTTC.

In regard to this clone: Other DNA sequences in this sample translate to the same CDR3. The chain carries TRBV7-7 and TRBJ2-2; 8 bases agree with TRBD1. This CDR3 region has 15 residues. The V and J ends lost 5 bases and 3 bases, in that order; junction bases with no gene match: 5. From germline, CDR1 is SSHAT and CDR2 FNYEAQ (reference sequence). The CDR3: CASSPDRGDTGELFF. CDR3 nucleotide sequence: TGTGCCAGCAGCCCCGACAGGGGCGACACCGGGGAGCTGTTTTTT.

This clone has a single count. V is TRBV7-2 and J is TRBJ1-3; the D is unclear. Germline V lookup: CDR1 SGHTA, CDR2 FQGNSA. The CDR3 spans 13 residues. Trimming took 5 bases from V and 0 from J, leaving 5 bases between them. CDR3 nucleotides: TGTGCCAGCAGCCCTAGCTCTGGAAACACCATATATTTT. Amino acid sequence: CASSPSSGNTIYF.

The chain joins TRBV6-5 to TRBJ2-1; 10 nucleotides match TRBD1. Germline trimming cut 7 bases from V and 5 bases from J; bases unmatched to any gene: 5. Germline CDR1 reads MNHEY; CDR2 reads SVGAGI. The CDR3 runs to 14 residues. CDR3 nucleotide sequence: TGTGCCAGCACCGCGACAGGGGGCCACAATGAGCAGTTCTTC. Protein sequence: CASTATGGHNEQFF.

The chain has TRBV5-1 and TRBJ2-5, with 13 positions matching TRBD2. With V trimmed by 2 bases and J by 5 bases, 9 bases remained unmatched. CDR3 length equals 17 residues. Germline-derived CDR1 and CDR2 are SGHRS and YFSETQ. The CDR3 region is CASSLRLAGGKTETQYF. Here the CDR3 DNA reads TGCGCCAGCAGCTTAAGACTAGCGGGAGGAAAAACGGAGACCCAGTACTTC.

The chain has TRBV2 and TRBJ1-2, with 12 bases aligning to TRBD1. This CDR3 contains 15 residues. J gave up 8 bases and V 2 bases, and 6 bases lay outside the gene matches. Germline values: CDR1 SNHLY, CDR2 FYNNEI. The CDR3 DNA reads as TGTGCCAGCAGTGAATGGGGACAGGGGGCGGTAGGCTACACCTTC. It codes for CASSEWGQGAVGYTF.

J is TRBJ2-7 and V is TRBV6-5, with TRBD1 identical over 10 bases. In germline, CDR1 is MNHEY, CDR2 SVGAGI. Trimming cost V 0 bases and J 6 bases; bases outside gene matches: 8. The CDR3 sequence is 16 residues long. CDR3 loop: CASSYSIGTGAGEQYF. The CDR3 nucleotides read TGTGCCAGCAGTTACTCGATCGGGACAGGGGCGGGCGAGCAGTACTTC.

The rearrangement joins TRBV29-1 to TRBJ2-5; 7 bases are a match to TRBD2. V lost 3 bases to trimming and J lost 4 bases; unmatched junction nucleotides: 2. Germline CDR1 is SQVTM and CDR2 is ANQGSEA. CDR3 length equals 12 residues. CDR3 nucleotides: TGCAGCGTTGACGTAGCGGGAGAGACCCAGTACTTC. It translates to CSVDVAGETQYF.

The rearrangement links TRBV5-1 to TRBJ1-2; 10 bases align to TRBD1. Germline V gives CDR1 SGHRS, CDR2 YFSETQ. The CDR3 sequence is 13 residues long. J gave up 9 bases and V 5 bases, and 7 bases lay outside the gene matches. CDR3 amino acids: CASRPGTGESYTF. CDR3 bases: TGCGCCAGCAGGCCGGGGACAGGGGAGAGCTACACCTTC.

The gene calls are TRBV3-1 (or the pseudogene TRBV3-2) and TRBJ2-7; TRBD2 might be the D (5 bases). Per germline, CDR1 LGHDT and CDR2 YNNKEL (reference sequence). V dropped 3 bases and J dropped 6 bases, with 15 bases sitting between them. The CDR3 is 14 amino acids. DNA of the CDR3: TGTGCCAGCAGCCAGAGCCCGGAGGTTAGCGAGCAGTACTTC. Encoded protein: CASSQSPEVSEQYF.